This entry lists 30 T cell receptor beta chains sequenced from one sample in a study of identical twins. TCRdb fed the 5' RACE reads into MiXCR, producing one record per CDR3 protein. The sample holds more than 1.5 million distinct CDR3 sequences, roughly 35% seen once. The specimen sequenced was cord blood. All receptors come from a newborn girl in good health.

The chain joins TRBV14 to TRBJ1-2, with 7 bases fitting TRBD1. This CDR3 has 13 amino acids. Trimming at V came to 0 bases and at J to 11 bases, leaving 6 bases not matched to a gene. Germline V gene lookup returns CDR1 SGHDN and CDR2 FVKESK. The CDR3 loop is CASSQDWPGGYTF. CDR3 in DNA: TGTGCCAGCAGCCAAGATTGGCCAGGGGGTTACACCTTC.

This clonotype was picked up a small number of times. The CDR3 loop reads CASTLPRGEGQPQHF. The CDR3, as DNA: TGTGCCAGCACCTTACCCCGGGGAGAGGGTCAGCCCCAGCATTTT. The J gene is TRBJ1-5, the V gene TRBV6-6; no clear D gene. Per the germline V gene, CDR1 is MNHNY and CDR2 is SVGAGI (reference sequence). V was pared by 7 bases and J by 6 bases, with 19 bases between. The CDR3 totals 15 residues.

The J gene is TRBJ2-3, the V gene TRBV5-1; D tentatively fits TRBD1 or TRBD2 (5 bases each). The germline CDR1 and CDR2 sequences are SGHRS and YFSETQ. The CDR3 contains 15 residues. V gave up 6 bases and J gave up 5 bases, with 19 bases separating them. CDR3 sequence reads: CASTPTGTLRDTQYF. For the CDR3, the DNA is TGCGCCAGCACCCCAACCGGGACCCTAAGAGATACGCAGTATTTT. Full variable domain (remainder filled in from reference TRBV5-1 and TRBJ2-3): KAGVTQTPRYLIKTRGQQVTLSCSPISGHRSVSWYQQTPGQGLQFLFEYFSETQRNKGNFPGRFSGRQFSNSRSEMNVSTLELGDSALYLCASTPTGTLRDTQYFGPGTRLTVL.

The rearrangement uses TRBV7-9 and TRBJ2-1; 9 bases are shared with TRBD2. Germline CDR1 reads SEHNR; CDR2 reads FQNEAQ (reference sequence). The CDR3 is 15 amino acids. V gave up 5 bases and J gave up 1 base; unmatched junction bases: 3. The CDR3 bases are TGTGCCAGCAGCCCTAGCGGGAAGTCCTACAATGAGCAGTTCTTC. Its protein product is CASSPSGKSYNEQFF.

This clonotype was detected ten times or more. This chain links TRBV12-3 or TRBV12-4 with TRBJ2-7, with 7 bases fitting TRBD2. Losses at the gene ends were 4 bases for V and 0 bases for J; bases not matched to a gene: 6. The CDR3 extends over 15 amino acids. The CDR3 DNA reads TGTGCCAGCAGTTCTGGGCGGGGGACCTCCTACGAGCAGTACTTC. Amino acids: CASSSGRGTSYEQYF.

This clonotype was counted a few times. In DNA form, the CDR3 reads TGCAGCGTTGAAGCCCGGTGGAATGAGCAGTACTTC. This encodes CSVEARWNEQYF. This chain joins TRBV29-1 and TRBJ2-4; D gene uncertain. This CDR3 region has 12 residues. V dropped 1 base and J dropped 13 bases, with 14 bases sitting between them. The germline V gene encodes CDR1 SQVTM and CDR2 ANQGSEA.

This clonotype was recorded at least ten times. CDR3 DNA: TGCAGTGCTAGTCCGAGCTCCTACAATGAGCAGTTCTTC. The encoded protein is CSASPSSYNEQFF. The chain joins TRBV20-1 to TRBJ2-1; D gene unclear. The CDR3 runs 13 residues. V lost 3 bases and J lost 0, with 6 bases in between. Germline CDR1 and CDR2: DFQATT and SNEGSKA (reference sequence).

This clonotype has more than one count but fewer than ten. V and J are TRBV7-9 and TRBJ2-1, with D uncertain. This CDR3 is 15 amino acids long. CDR1 is SEHNR, CDR2 FQNEAQ, per germline (reference sequence). V was cut by 2 bases and J by 1 base, with 9 bases left in between. The DNA of the CDR3 is TGTGCCAGCAGCTTATCGCGGCAATCCTACAATGAGCAGTTCTTC. It specifies CASSLSRQSYNEQFF.

This rearrangement joins TRBV24-1 to TRBJ2-3, with D hard to call. Germline V CDR1 and CDR2: KGHDR, SFDVKD. This CDR3 spans 13 amino acids. V lost 8 bases to trimming and J lost 0 bases, with 8 bases between them. In DNA form, the CDR3 reads TGTGCCACCAAGGCCGACAGCACAGATACGCAGTATTTT. Protein product: CATKADSTDTQYF.

This clonotype was detected only a few times. This chain's CDR3 is CATTRTATNEKLFF. DNA of the CDR3: TGTGCCACCACCCGAACTGCAACTAATGAAAAACTGTTTTTT. V is TRBV24-1 and J is TRBJ1-4; unclear D gene. The CDR3 totals 14 residues. Looked up from germline, CDR1 is KGHDR and CDR2 is SFDVKD. Between the trimmed V and J ends, which lost 8 bases and 0 bases, there was a span of 9 bases.

The genes are TRBV6-2 or TRBV6-3 and TRBJ2-1, with 14 bases matching TRBD2. Germline CDR1 and CDR2: MNHEY and SVGEGT. The CDR3 is made up of 15 amino acids. V lost 7 bases, J lost 8 bases, and 7 bases stayed unmatched. This CDR3 is CASNGLAGGWDEQFF. The CDR3 bases are TGTGCCAGCAACGGACTAGCGGGAGGTTGGGATGAGCAGTTCTTC.

The chain is built from TRBV14 and TRBJ1-2, with D maybe TRBD1 (6 bases). V was clipped by 0 bases and J by 5 bases, with 7 bases between them. The CDR3 extends over 13 amino acids. Germline V lookup: CDR1 SGHDN, CDR2 FVKESK. CDR3 sequence (DNA): TGTGCCAGCAGCCAAGACGGACAGTATGGCTACACCTTC. It encodes CASSQDGQYGYTF. The variable domain in full, completed from reference TRBV14 and TRBJ1-2, reads EAGVTQFPSHSVIEKGQTVTLRCDPISGHDNLYWYRRVMGKEIKFLLHFVKESKQDESGMPNNRFLAERTGGTYSTLKVQPAELEDSGVYFCASSQDGQYGYTFGSGTRLTVV.

This clonotype was counted at least ten times. The gene calls are TRBV29-1 and TRBJ1-1, with D maybe TRBD1 (6 bases). The length of the CDR3 is 15 residues. V was clipped by 4 bases and J by 1 base, with 16 bases between them. Germline CDR1 and CDR2: SQVTM and ANQGSEA. This chain's CDR3 is CSVASLTTGNTEAFF. Written as DNA, the CDR3 is TGCAGCGTTGCTTCCCTAACGACAGGGAACACTGAAGCTTTCTTT. Full variable domain (rest looked up from reference TRBV29-1 and TRBJ1-1): SAVISQKPSRDICQRGTSLTIQCQVDSQVTMMFWYRQQPGQSLTLIATANQGSEATYESGFVIDKFPISRPNLTFSTLTVSNMSPEDSSIYLCSVASLTTGNTEAFFGQGTRLTVV.

This clonotype was picked up many times. The chain couples TRBV29-1 to TRBJ2-7, with D perhaps matching TRBD1 or TRBD2 (5 bases each). The CDR3 contains 13 residues. Per the germline V gene, CDR1 is SQVTM and CDR2 is ANQGSEA. V gave up 5 bases and J gave up 0 bases, with 11 bases separating them. CDR3 region: CSVSGGSSYEQYF. Here the CDR3 DNA reads TGCAGCGTTAGTGGGGGAAGCTCCTACGAGCAGTACTTC.

This clonotype was observed a few times. The chain links TRBV27 to TRBJ2-1; D not resolved. Looked up from germline, CDR1 is MNHEY and CDR2 is SMNVEV (reference sequence). The CDR3 spans 14 residues. Trimming stripped 7 bases from V and 3 bases from J, with 13 bases between. The CDR3 region is CASTPLGIYNEQFF. In DNA form, the CDR3 reads TGTGCCAGCACCCCATTAGGGATCTACAATGAGCAGTTCTTC.

CDR3: CASSSDTPYGYTF. For the CDR3, the DNA is TGTGCCAGCAGTTCGGACACCCCCTATGGCTACACCTTC. V and J are TRBV6-6 and TRBJ1-2, with D perhaps TRBD1 (5 bases). The CDR3 is 13 amino acids. Germline V lookup: CDR1 MNHNY, CDR2 SVGAGI (reference sequence). Trimming cost V 4 bases and J 4 bases, with 10 bases left between them.

CDR3 nucleotides: TGTGCCAGCAGCCCAGGTGGGGCCTACAATGAGCAGTACTTC. Translating it yields CASSPGGAYNEQYF. The chain links TRBV9 to TRBJ2-1; a weak D match, TRBD1 (5 bases). The DNA end favors TRBJ2-7, so the J call may be wrong. This CDR3 region has 14 residues. CDR1 SGDLS and CDR2 YYNGEE come from the germline V gene.

This clonotype came up a few times. V usage is TRBV6-5 and J usage is TRBJ2-7; a weak D match, TRBD1 (5 bases). This CDR3 has 15 residues. V lost 2 bases and J 5 bases, leaving 16 bases between the germline ends. From germline, CDR1 is MNHEY and CDR2 SVGAGI. In DNA, the CDR3 is TGTGCCAGCAGTTACAGGGGCGGCAGGGTAAACGAGCAGTACTTC. It translates to CASSYRGGRVNEQYF.

A note on this clonotype: The junction shows a germline mismatch at one end, possibly a read error. The gene calls are TRBV24-1 and TRBJ2-1; tentative D call: TRBD1 (6 bases). The CDR3 runs 14 residues. CDR1 and CDR2 from the germline V gene are KGHDR and SFDVKD. CDR3 in DNA: TGTGCCGCCAGTGATGGAACAGGGCTCAATGAGCAGTTCTTC. Protein: CAASDGTGLNEQFF.

The chain joins TRBV11-2 to TRBJ2-3; maybe TRBD2 (7 bases). The CDR3 sequence is 15 residues long. Trimming stripped 4 bases from V and 7 bases from J, with 18 bases between. Germline loops: CDR1 SGHAT, CDR2 FQNNGV. CDR3 nucleotide sequence: TGTGCCAGCAGCTCCCCAAGGGGGGGGCGGAATACGCAGTATTTT. Its translation: CASSSPRGGRNTQYF.

The table lists this clonotype with a few counts. The CDR3 sequence: CASSPGRTHLYGYTF. CDR3 coding DNA: TGCGCCAGCAGCCCCGGACGGACACACCTCTATGGCTACACCTTC. The V gene is TRBV5-1, the J gene TRBJ1-2, with D possibly TRBD1 on 5 matching bases. The CDR3 runs 15 residues. V lost 4 bases and J 4 bases, leaving 17 bases between the germline ends. Per the germline V gene, CDR1 is SGHRS and CDR2 is YFSETQ.

This clonotype turned up a few times. The V call is TRBV7-2, the J call TRBJ2-5; D not resolved. Germline V gene data show CDR1 as SGHTA and CDR2 as FQGNSA. The CDR3 is made up of 17 amino acids. With 5 bases removed from V and 0 bases from J, the gap between germline ends came to 19 bases. CDR3 amino acids: CASSPHRFFRYQETQYF. CDR3 DNA sequence: TGTGCCAGCAGCCCTCACAGATTCTTCCGGTACCAAGAGACCCAGTACTTC.

The chain joins TRBV11-3 to TRBJ2-1, with 10 bases aligning to TRBD1. J lost 3 bases, V lost 1 base, and 6 bases had no gene match. Germline lookup yields CDR1 SGHNT and CDR2 YENEEA. The CDR3 totals 17 residues. The CDR3 loop is CASSLGAGTGDYNEQFF. The CDR3 nucleotides are TGTGCCAGCAGCTTAGGAGCCGGGACAGGGGACTACAATGAGCAGTTCTTC. The full variable domain, its missing parts supplied by reference TRBV11-3 and TRBJ2-1, is EAGVVQSPRYKIIEKKQPVAFWCNPISGHNTLYWYLQNLGQGPELLIRYENEEAVDDSQLPKDRFSAERLKGVDSTLKIQPAELGDSAVYLCASSLGAGTGDYNEQFFGPGTRLTVL.

This rearrangement joins TRBV6-5 to TRBJ2-1; TRBD2 might be the D (5 bases). This CDR3 spans 14 amino acids. Per the germline V gene, CDR1 is MNHEY and CDR2 is SVGAGI. V dropped 7 bases and J dropped 2 bases, with 12 bases sitting between them. CDR3 residues: CASMERAAYNEQFF. As DNA, the CDR3 is TGTGCCAGCATGGAGAGAGCGGCCTACAATGAGCAGTTCTTC.

This chain links TRBV5-1 with TRBJ1-4; the D is unclear. The CDR3 is 14 residues long. The V end was cut by 6 bases, the J end by 5 bases, with 14 bases between. The germline gives CDR1 SGHRS, CDR2 YFSETQ. CDR3 in amino acids: CASKTSGVNEKLFF. The CDR3 nucleotides are TGCGCCAGCAAGACTAGCGGGGTGAATGAAAAACTGTTTTTT.

V is TRBV11-2 and J is TRBJ2-2, with TRBD1 as a possible D gene (5 bases). V was pared by 3 bases and J by 6 bases, with 20 bases between. CDR3 size: 17 residues. CDR1 is SGHAT and CDR2 is FQNNGV in the germline V gene. CDR3 sequence: CASSFWSIGVPSGELFF. In nucleotides, the CDR3 is TGTGCCAGCAGCTTCTGGTCGATAGGGGTACCCTCCGGGGAGCTGTTTTTT.

The chain carries TRBV20-1 and TRBJ1-2, with D maybe TRBD1 (6 bases). The CDR3 is 13 amino acids. V was shortened by 3 bases and J by 5 bases, with 13 bases between the two germline ends. The germline V gene has CDR1 DFQATT and CDR2 SNEGSKA (reference sequence). The CDR3 coding sequence is TGCAGTGCTAGGAATCGGGACACTTATGGCTACACCTTC. This codes for CSARNRDTYGYTF.

In this sample, this clonotype turned up many times. This chain connects TRBV20-1 to TRBJ1-2; 12 bases line up with TRBD1. V was clipped by 6 bases and J by 4 bases; unmatched bases: 12. Germline assignment: CDR1 DFQATT and CDR2 SNEGSKA (reference sequence). The CDR3 totals 16 residues. The DNA for the CDR3 is TGCAGTGCCCATAGATCTGGGACAGGGGGCCTCTATGGCTACACCTTC. This gives the protein CSAHRSGTGGLYGYTF.

This clonotype showed up many times. The chain employs TRBV5-1 and TRBJ1-1; weak D call: TRBD1 (5 bases). This CDR3 contains 15 residues. Germline V gene sequence: CDR1 SGHRS, CDR2 YFSETQ. V shed 0 bases and J shed 0 bases, with 9 bases lying between them. CDR3 region: CASSLGGGLNTEAFF. The CDR3 region has the DNA TGCGCCAGCAGCTTGGGGGGGGGTTTGAACACTGAAGCTTTCTTT.

The V and J genes are TRBV6-1 and TRBJ2-1; tentatively, D is TRBD2 (7 bases). Between the trimmed V and J ends, which lost 1 base and 8 bases, there was a span of 18 bases. CDR1 is MNHNS, CDR2 SASEGT, per germline. This CDR3 spans 16 amino acids. CDR3 amino acids: CASSEEWGQRGHEQFF. The DNA for the CDR3 is TGTGCCAGCAGTGAAGAGTGGGGGCAGCGGGGCCATGAGCAGTTCTTC.